This T cell receptor (beta chain) was obtained from a study of T-cell reconstitution after alpha-beta-depleted transplantation in children. Preparation of the TCRbeta library involved a method that used unique molecular identifiers. TCRdb reprocessed the PCR reads via MiXCR and lists one record per CDR3 protein. The table records roughly 200,000 distinct CDR3 sequences, under 8.5% of them present only once. The germline V gene encodes CDR1 SEHNR and CDR2 FQNEAQ (reference sequence). The V end lost 2 bases, the J end lost 5 bases, and 12 bases lay between the germline ends. The CDR3 is 14 amino acids. Study observations and caveats: Reportedly, roughly two months post-transplant, alpha-beta T cells arose from several hundred expanded graft clones. At day 60, the high TCRbeta diversity found in some patients originated from recipient T cells and thymic progenitors that had survived.

This clonotype was detected ten times or more. Its target is not known. The V gene is TRBV7-9, the J gene TRBJ2-5; D remains ambiguous. This receptor was obtained from a male patient aged 2 to 10 who had a stem cell transplant for acute myeloid leukemia, so the T cells may come from the graft donor. The material was PBMCs, mostly from graft donor cells, obtained 360 days after TCRalphabeta/CD19-depleted stem cell transplant. CDR3 amino acids: CASSLPNVRETQYF. Here the CDR3 DNA reads TGTGCCAGCAGCTTACCCAATGTTCGGGAGACCCAGTACTTC.